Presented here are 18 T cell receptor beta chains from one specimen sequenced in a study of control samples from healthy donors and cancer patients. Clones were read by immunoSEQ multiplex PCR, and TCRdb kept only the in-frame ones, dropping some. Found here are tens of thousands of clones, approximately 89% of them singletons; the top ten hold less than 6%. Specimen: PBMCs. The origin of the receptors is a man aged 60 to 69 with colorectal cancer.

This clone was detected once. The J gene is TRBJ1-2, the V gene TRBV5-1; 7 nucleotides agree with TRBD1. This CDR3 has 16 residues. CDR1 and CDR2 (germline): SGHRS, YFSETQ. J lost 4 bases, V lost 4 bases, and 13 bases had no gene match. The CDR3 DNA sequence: TGCGCCAGCAGCCAAGTAGGACAGGATCCATCCTATGGCTACACCTTC. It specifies CASSQVGQDPSYGYTF.

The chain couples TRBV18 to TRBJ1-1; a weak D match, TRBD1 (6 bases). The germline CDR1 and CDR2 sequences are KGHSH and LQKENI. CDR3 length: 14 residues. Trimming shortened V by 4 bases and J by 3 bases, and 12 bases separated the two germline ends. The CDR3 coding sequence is TGTGCCAGCTCACGTACGGACAGCGACACTGAAGCTTTCTTT. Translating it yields CASSRTDSDTEAFF.

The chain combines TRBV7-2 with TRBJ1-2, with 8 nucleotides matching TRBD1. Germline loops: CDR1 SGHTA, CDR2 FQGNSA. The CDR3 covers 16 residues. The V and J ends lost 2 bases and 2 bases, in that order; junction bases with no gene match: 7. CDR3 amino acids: CASSLLQGALNYGYTF. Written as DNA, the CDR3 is TGTGCCAGCAGCTTATTGCAGGGGGCGTTAAACTATGGCTACACCTTC. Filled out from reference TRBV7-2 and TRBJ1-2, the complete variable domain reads GAGVSQSPSNKVTEKGKDVELRCDPISGHTALYWYRQSLGQGLEFLIYFQGNSAPDKSGLPSDRFSAERTGGSVSTLTIQRTQQEDSAVYLCASSLLQGALNYGYTFGSGTRLTVV.

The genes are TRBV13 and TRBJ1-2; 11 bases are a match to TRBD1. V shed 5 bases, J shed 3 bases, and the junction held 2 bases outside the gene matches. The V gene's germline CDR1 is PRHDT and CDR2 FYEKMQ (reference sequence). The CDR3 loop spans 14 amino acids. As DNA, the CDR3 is TGTGCCAGCAGCCGGACAGGGGGCGACTATGGCTACACCTTC. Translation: CASSRTGGDYGYTF.

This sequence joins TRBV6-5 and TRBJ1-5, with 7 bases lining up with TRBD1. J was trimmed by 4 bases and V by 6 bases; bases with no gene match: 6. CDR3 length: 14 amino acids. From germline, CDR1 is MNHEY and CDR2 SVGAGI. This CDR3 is CASSATGVNQPQHF. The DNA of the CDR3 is TGTGCCAGCAGCGCAACAGGGGTTAATCAGCCCCAGCATTTT.

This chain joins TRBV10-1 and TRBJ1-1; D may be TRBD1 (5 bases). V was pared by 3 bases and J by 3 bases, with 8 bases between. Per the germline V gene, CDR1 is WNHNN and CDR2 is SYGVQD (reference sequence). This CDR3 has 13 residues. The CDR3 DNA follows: TGCGCCAGCAGTGAAAGAGGGGACACTGAAGCTTTCTTT. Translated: CASSERGDTEAFF.

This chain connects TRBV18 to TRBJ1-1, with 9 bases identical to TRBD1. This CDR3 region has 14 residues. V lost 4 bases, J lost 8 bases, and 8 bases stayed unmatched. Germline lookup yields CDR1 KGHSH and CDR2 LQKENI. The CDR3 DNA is TGTGCCAGCTCACTCACGGGACAGGGATTGGAAGCTTTCTTT. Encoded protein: CASSLTGQGLEAFF.

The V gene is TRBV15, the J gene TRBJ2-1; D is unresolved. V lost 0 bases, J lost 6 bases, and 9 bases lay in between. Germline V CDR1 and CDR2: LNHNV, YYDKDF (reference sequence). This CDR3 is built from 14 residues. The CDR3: CATSREPSSNEQFF. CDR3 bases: TGTGCCACCAGCAGAGAGCCCAGCAGCAATGAGCAGTTCTTC. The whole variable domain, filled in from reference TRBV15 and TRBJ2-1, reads DAMVIQNPRYQVTQFGKPVTLSCSQTLNHNVMYWYQQKSSQAPKLLFHYYDKDFNNEADTPDNFQSRRPNTSFCFLDIRSPGLGDTAMYLCATSREPSSNEQFFGPGTRLTVL.

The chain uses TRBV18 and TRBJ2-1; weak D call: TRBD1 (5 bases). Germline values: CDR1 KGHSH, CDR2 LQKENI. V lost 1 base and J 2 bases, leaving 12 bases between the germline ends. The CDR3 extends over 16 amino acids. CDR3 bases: TGTGCCAGCTCACCACTAGGGGTAAGGGCCTACAATGAGCAGTTCTTC. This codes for CASSPLGVRAYNEQFF.

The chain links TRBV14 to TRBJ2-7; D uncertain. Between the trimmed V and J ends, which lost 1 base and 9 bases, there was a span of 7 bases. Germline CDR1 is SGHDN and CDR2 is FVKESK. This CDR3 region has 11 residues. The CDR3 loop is CASSQVIPQYF. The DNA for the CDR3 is TGTGCCAGCAGCCAAGTAATACCGCAGTACTTC.

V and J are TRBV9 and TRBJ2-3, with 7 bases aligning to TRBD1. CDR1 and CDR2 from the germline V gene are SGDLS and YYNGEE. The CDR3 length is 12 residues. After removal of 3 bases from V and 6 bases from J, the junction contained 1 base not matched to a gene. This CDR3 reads CASSADRDTQYF. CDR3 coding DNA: TGTGCCAGCAGCGCGGACAGGGATACGCAGTATTTT.

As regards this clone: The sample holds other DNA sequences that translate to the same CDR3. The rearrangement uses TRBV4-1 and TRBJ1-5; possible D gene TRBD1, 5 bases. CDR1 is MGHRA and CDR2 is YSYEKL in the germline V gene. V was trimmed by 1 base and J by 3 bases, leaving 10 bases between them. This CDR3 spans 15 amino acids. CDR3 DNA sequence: TGCGCCAGCAGCCAAGGTTGGGGGATCAATCAGCCCCAGCATTTT. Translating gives CASSQGWGINQPQHF.

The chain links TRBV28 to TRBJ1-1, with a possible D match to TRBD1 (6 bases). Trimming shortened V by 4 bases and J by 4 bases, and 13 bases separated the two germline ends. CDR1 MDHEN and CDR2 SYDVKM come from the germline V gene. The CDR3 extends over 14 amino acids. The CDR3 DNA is TGTGCCAGCAGTTCGGGGGGGGCAACCACTGAAGCTTTCTTT. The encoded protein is CASSSGGATTEAFF.

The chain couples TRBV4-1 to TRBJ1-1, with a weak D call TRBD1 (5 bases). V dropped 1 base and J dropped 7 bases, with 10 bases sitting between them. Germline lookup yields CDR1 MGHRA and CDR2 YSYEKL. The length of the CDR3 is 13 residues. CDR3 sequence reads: CASSQGPGSEAFF. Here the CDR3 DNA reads TGCGCCAGCAGCCAAGGCCCAGGGAGTGAAGCTTTCTTT.

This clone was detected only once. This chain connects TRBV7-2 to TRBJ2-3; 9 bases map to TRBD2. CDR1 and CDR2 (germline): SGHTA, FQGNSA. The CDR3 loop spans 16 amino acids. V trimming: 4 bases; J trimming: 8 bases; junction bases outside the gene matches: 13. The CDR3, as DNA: TGTGCCAGCAGCTCCCCCCCGGGACTAGCAAAGGGTACGCAGTATTTT. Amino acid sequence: CASSSPPGLAKGTQYF.

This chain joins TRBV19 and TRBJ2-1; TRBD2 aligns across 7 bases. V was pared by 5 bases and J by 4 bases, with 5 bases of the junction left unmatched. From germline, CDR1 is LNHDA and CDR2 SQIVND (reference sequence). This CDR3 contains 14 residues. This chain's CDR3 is CASSPRTRYNEQFF. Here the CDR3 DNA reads TGTGCCAGTAGTCCCCGGACTAGATACAATGAGCAGTTCTTC.

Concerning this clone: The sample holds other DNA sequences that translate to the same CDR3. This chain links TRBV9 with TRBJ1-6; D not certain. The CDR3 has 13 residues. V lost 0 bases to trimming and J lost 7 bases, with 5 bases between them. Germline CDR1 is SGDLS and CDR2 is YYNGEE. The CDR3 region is CASSVGGNSPLHF. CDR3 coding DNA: TGTGCCAGCAGCGTAGGAGGGAATTCACCCCTCCACTTT.

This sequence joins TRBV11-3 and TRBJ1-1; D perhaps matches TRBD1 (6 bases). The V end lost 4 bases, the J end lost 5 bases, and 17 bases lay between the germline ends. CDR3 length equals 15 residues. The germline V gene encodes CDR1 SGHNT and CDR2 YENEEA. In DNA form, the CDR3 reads TGTGCCAGCAGCTGGGGGGGCGCTTTCAGAACTGAAGCTTTCTTT. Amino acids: CASSWGGAFRTEAFF.